The 2 T cell receptor beta chains in this list originate from one sample, sequenced in a study of blood T cell repertoires in COVID-19. The data were produced by immunoSEQ multiplex PCR, yet TCRdb's version contains in-frame clones alone and is incomplete. Among about 220,000 clones listed, around four fifths were seen once. Sequenced sample: peripheral blood. The source is a young man with active or convalescent COVID-19.

In this sample, this clone turned up a few times. This sequence joins TRBV30 and TRBJ1-5; TRBD1 aligns across 9 bases. This CDR3 contains 15 residues. V was pared by 3 bases and J by 10 bases, with 13 bases of the junction left unmatched. Per the germline V gene, CDR1 is GTSNPN and CDR2 is SVGIG (reference sequence). The CDR3, as DNA: TGTGCCTGGAGAGACTCGACAGGGGGAGGTGGACCCCAGCATTTT. Translation: CAWRDSTGGGGPQHF. Looking up the rest from reference TRBV30 and TRBJ1-5 gives the full variable domain: SQTIHQWPATLVQPVGSPLSLECTVEGTSNPNLYWYRQAAGRGLQLLFYSVGIGQISSEVPQNLSASRPQDRQFILSSKKLLLSDSGFYLCAWRDSTGGGGPQHFGDGTRLSIL.

The chain links TRBV11-2 to TRBJ2-7; 7 bases align to TRBD1. The CDR3 spans 15 residues. Germline CDR1 and CDR2: SGHAT and FQNNGV. V trimming: 1 base; J trimming: 1 base; junction bases outside the gene matches: 4. DNA for the CDR3: TGTGCCAGCAGCTTAGTAGGGGGCCAATCCTACGAGCAGTACTTC. This translates into CASSLVGGQSYEQYF. Looking up the rest from reference TRBV11-2 and TRBJ2-7 gives the full variable domain: EAGVAQSPRYKIIEKRQSVAFWCNPISGHATLYWYQQILGQGPKLLIQFQNNGVVDDSQLPKDRFSAERLKGVDSTLKIQPAKLEDSAVYLCASSLVGGQSYEQYFGPGTRLTVT.